Each of the 29 T cell receptor beta chains below was sequenced from the same sample in a study of cytomegalovirus exposure and HLA in healthy donors. This PCR relied on a set of 60 Vbeta primers and 13 Jbeta primers. Method: immunoSEQ multiplex PCR; TCRdb's copy keeps in-frame clones and lacks some. The sample comprises 170,000 or so clones, more than 60% of which are singletons, and about 1.5% rests with the top ten. The sequenced sample consisted of PBMCs. The source is a woman in her twenties or thirties in good health and CMV-seropositive.

The gene calls are TRBV19 and TRBJ2-5, with a weak D call TRBD1 (6 bases). CDR3 length equals 15 residues. Looked up from germline, CDR1 is LNHDA and CDR2 is SQIVND (reference sequence). V lost 1 base, J lost 2 bases, and 11 bases lay in between. CDR3 coding DNA: TGTGCCAGTAGTATAGGCGGACAGTATCAAGAGACCCAGTACTTC. It codes for CASSIGGQYQETQYF.

This clone was seen a few times. V is TRBV2 and J is TRBJ2-1; D is unclear. The CDR3 is made up of 14 amino acids. Trimming took 11 bases from V and 0 from J, leaving 14 bases between them. Germline CDR1 is SNHLY and CDR2 is FYNNEI. CDR3 sequence: CACPLASSYNEQFF. In nucleotides, the CDR3 is TGTGCCTGTCCGTTAGCCAGCTCCTACAATGAGCAGTTCTTC.

This clone was observed a handful of times. The V and J genes are TRBV28 and TRBJ1-3; D gene uncertain. The CDR3 runs to 14 residues. Trimming pared 2 bases from V and 4 bases from J, leaving 9 bases between. CDR1 is MDHEN, CDR2 SYDVKM, per germline. The CDR3 sequence is CASSLLGGGNTIYF. The DNA of the CDR3 is TGTGCCAGCAGTTTACTGGGAGGAGGAAACACCATATATTTT.

The rearrangement uses TRBV11-2 and TRBJ2-3; 9 bases match TRBD2. Per the germline V gene, CDR1 is SGHAT and CDR2 is FQNNGV. V dropped 5 bases and J dropped 0; count of bases not matched to a gene: 6. There are 16 residues in the CDR3. Here the CDR3 reads CASSPRLAASTDTQYF. DNA of the CDR3: TGTGCCAGCAGCCCTCGACTAGCGGCTAGCACAGATACGCAGTATTTT.

The chain carries TRBV28 and TRBJ2-7; 10 nucleotides line up with TRBD1. CDR1 is MDHEN and CDR2 is SYDVKM in the germline V gene. The junction had 2 bases not matched to a gene; V was cut back by 3 bases and J by 6 bases. The CDR3 consists of 13 residues. The CDR3: CASSLGQGFEQYF. The CDR3 coding sequence is TGTGCCAGCAGTTTGGGACAGGGGTTCGAGCAGTACTTC.

The chain links TRBV28 to TRBJ2-2; D call uncertain. Trimming cost V 8 bases and J 6 bases, with 10 bases left between them. CDR1 and CDR2 from the germline V gene are MDHEN and SYDVKM. The CDR3 consists of 12 residues. The CDR3 bases are TGTGCCAGCTTGGATGAGGCCGGGGAGCTGTTTTTT. Encoded protein: CASLDEAGELFF.

The chain employs TRBV4-2 and TRBJ2-1; TRBD2 might be the D (5 bases). This CDR3 has 17 residues. V was clipped by 0 bases and J by 0 bases, with 12 bases between them. Germline V lookup: CDR1 LGHNA, CDR2 YNFKEQ. CDR3 sequence reads: CASSQEGGLSSYNEQFF. The CDR3 bases are TGTGCCAGCAGCCAAGAAGGCGGGCTGAGCTCCTACAATGAGCAGTTCTTC.

The V gene is TRBV10-3, the J gene TRBJ2-7; 14 bases agree with TRBD2. Per the germline V gene, CDR1 is ENHRY and CDR2 is SYGVKD. V lost 6 bases and J lost 0; bases outside the gene matches: 4. The CDR3 sequence is 16 residues long. This chain's CDR3 is CAISPTSGRASYEQYF. CDR3 coding DNA: TGTGCCATCAGCCCGACTAGCGGGAGGGCCTCCTACGAGCAGTACTTC.

The gene calls are TRBV4-1 and TRBJ1-1, with 7 bases matching TRBD1. With V trimmed by 1 base and J by 6 bases, 8 bases remained unmatched. Germline loops: CDR1 MGHRA, CDR2 YSYEKL. The CDR3 is 15 amino acids. Here the CDR3 reads CASSQGAGGHPEAFF. The CDR3 DNA reads as TGCGCCAGCAGCCAAGGCGCAGGGGGGCACCCTGAAGCTTTCTTT.

This clone turned up a few times. The CDR3 here is CASSPRVAYEQYF. CDR3 DNA: TGTGCCAGCAGCCCTCGGGTAGCGTACGAGCAGTACTTC. The chain employs TRBV7-2 and TRBJ2-7, with a possible D match to TRBD2 (5 bases). The V and J ends lost 5 bases and 4 bases respectively, with 12 bases between them. Germline V lookup: CDR1 SGHTA, CDR2 FQGNSA. This CDR3 contains 13 residues.

V gene TRBV19 combines with J gene TRBJ1-5; TRBD1 is a possible D gene (5 bases). The V gene lost 3 bases and the J gene lost 5 bases, with 8 bases spanning the gap. Germline CDR1 reads LNHDA; CDR2 reads SQIVND (reference sequence). The CDR3 loop spans 13 amino acids. This chain's CDR3 is CASSMGRDQPQHF. The CDR3 nucleotides read TGTGCCAGTAGTATGGGGCGCGATCAGCCCCAGCATTTT.

The chain uses TRBV29-1 and TRBJ1-4; 12 bases fit TRBD1. V trimming: 7 bases; J trimming: 7 bases; junction bases outside the gene matches: 7. The CDR3 spans 14 residues. CDR1 is SQVTM and CDR2 is ANQGSEA in the germline V gene. The CDR3 DNA reads TGCAGCGGGGGGACAGGGGGCGTGGGTGAAAAACTGTTTTTT. Its protein is CSGGTGGVGEKLFF.

This clone came up once. Other nucleotide sequences in the sample specify the same CDR3. The J gene is TRBJ2-1, the V gene TRBV13; 7 bases match TRBD2. The CDR3 contains 15 residues. V lost 3 bases and J lost 4; bases outside the gene matches: 6. The germline CDR1 and CDR2 sequences are PRHDT and FYEKMQ (reference sequence). The CDR3 here is CASSFRERGYNEQFF. In nucleotides, the CDR3 is TGTGCCAGCAGCTTCCGGGAGCGGGGATACAATGAGCAGTTCTTC.

This chain uses TRBV5-1 with TRBJ2-1, with TRBD2 identical over 11 bases. V dropped 0 bases and J dropped 7; count of bases not matched to a gene: 3. The CDR3 extends over 15 amino acids. Looked up from germline, CDR1 is SGHRS and CDR2 is YFSETQ. Here the CDR3 DNA reads TGCGCCAGCAGCTTGGTAGCGGGAGGGGGTAATGAGCAGTTCTTC. Its protein product is CASSLVAGGGNEQFF.

The chain carries TRBV6-5 and TRBJ2-7; 9 nucleotides align to TRBD1. Trimming removed 5 bases from V and 3 bases from J; junction bases left unmatched: 5. Germline V gives CDR1 MNHEY, CDR2 SVGAGI. The CDR3 totals 14 residues. CDR3 coding DNA: TGTGCCAGCAGTCCGGGACAGGGCCGCTACGAGCAGTACTTC. Translated, it gives CASSPGQGRYEQYF.

As concerns this clone: Additional DNA sequences in this sample encode the identical CDR3. The genes are TRBV5-1 and TRBJ2-7; D uncertain. V lost 5 bases, J lost 1 base, and 10 bases lay in between. The CDR3 length is 13 residues. Germline V lookup: CDR1 SGHRS, CDR2 YFSETQ. CDR3 region: CASSPDTSYEQYF. In DNA, the CDR3 is TGCGCCAGCAGTCCTGACACTTCCTACGAGCAGTACTTC.

The rearrangement links TRBV6-6 to TRBJ1-5; 8 nucleotides align to TRBD1. CDR3 length: 15 residues. Germline-derived CDR1 and CDR2 are MNHNY and SVGAGI (reference sequence). V gave up 5 bases and J gave up 4 bases; unmatched junction bases: 7. The CDR3 sequence: CASSTDREGNQPQHF. CDR3 nucleotide sequence: TGTGCCAGCAGTACGGACAGGGAGGGGAATCAGCCCCAGCATTTT.

The rearrangement joins TRBV18 to TRBJ1-1, with 11 bases fitting TRBD1. With V trimmed by 3 bases and J by 5 bases, 11 bases remained unmatched. The germline gives CDR1 KGHSH, CDR2 LQKENI. The CDR3 has 17 amino acids. CDR3 sequence: CASSPGTGGLLGTEAFF. CDR3 nucleotides: TGTGCCAGCTCACCCGGGACAGGGGGACTGCTTGGGACTGAAGCTTTCTTT. Full variable domain (rest looked up from reference TRBV18 and TRBJ1-1): NAGVMQNPRHLVRRRGQEARLRCSPMKGHSHVYWYRQLPEEGLKFMVYLQKENIIDESGMPKERFSAEFPKEGPSILRIQQVVRGDSAAYFCASSPGTGGLLGTEAFFGQGTRLTVV.

This clone occurred a few times. The chain combines TRBV11-2 with TRBJ1-2, with D unresolved. The CDR3 consists of 14 residues. From germline, CDR1 is SGHAT and CDR2 FQNNGV. The germline V and J ends were trimmed by 3 bases and 2 bases, with 10 bases remaining between them. The CDR3 loop reads CASSFTNTNYGYTF. CDR3 coding DNA: TGTGCCAGCAGCTTTACGAATACAAACTATGGCTACACCTTC.

This clone was seen a single time. The CDR3 is CASSGQGTSNQPQHF. The CDR3 DNA reads as TGTGCCAGCAGTGGTCAGGGGACGAGCAATCAGCCCCAGCATTTT. The chain links TRBV25-1 to TRBJ1-5; TRBD1 is a possible D gene (6 bases). Germline V CDR1 and CDR2: MGHDK, SYGVNS. CDR3 size: 15 residues. Trimming removed 4 bases at V and 1 base at J, with 11 bases between.

The chain uses TRBV5-8 and TRBJ2-7; the D is unclear. Trimming took off 4 bases at V and 4 bases at J, with 6 bases between the two ends. The CDR3 extends over 11 amino acids. Germline-derived CDR1 and CDR2 are SGHTS and YDEGEE. Here the CDR3 DNA reads TGTGCCAGCAGCCCCTTGTACGAGCAGTACTTC. It yields the protein CASSPLYEQYF. Together with reference TRBV5-8 and TRBJ2-7, the CDR3 gives the full variable domain: EAGVTQSPTHLIKTRGQQATLRCSPISGHTSVYWYQQALGLGLQFLLWYDEGEERNRGNFPPRFSGRQFPNYSSELNVNALELEDSALYLCASSPLYEQYFGPGTRLTVT.

The CDR3 DNA reads TGTGCCAGCAGCTCCCTGGGACTAGCGGGAGGGGAGCTGTTTTTT. Translating gives CASSSLGLAGGELFF. This chain links TRBV7-8 with TRBJ2-2, with 13 bases lining up with TRBD2. V shed 4 bases, J shed 8 bases, and the junction held 4 bases outside the gene matches. The germline V gene encodes CDR1 SGHVS and CDR2 FQNEAQ. This CDR3 contains 15 residues.

V is TRBV29-1 and J is TRBJ2-5; D possibly corresponds to TRBD2 (5 bases). Germline CDR1 is SQVTM and CDR2 is ANQGSEA. Trimming cost V 4 bases and J 1 base, with 7 bases left between them. The CDR3 totals 12 residues. The CDR3 DNA is TGCAGCGTTGGCGGGCTCCAAGAGACCCAGTACTTC. Translating gives CSVGGLQETQYF.

J is TRBJ2-3 and V is TRBV27, with a weak D call TRBD1 (6 bases). Trimming pared 3 bases from V and 0 bases from J, leaving 16 bases between. The CDR3 has 17 amino acids. Germline assignment: CDR1 MNHEY and CDR2 SMNVEV (reference sequence). Here the CDR3 reads CASSFIRNRASTDTQYF. Written as DNA, the CDR3 is TGTGCCAGCAGTTTCATCCGGAACAGGGCGAGCACAGATACGCAGTATTTT.

The rearrangement uses TRBV28 and TRBJ2-2, with D perhaps TRBD1 (5 bases). CDR3 length: 13 residues. CDR1 MDHEN and CDR2 SYDVKM come from the germline V gene. The germline V and J ends were trimmed by 10 bases and 0 bases, with 9 bases remaining between them. The CDR3 DNA is TGTGCCACATTGGACACGAACACCGGGGAGCTGTTTTTT. It encodes CATLDTNTGELFF.

The chain joins TRBV2 to TRBJ1-3; D gene ambiguous. V was trimmed by 2 bases and J by 7 bases, leaving 21 bases between them. The CDR3 contains 17 residues. CDR1 is SNHLY and CDR2 is FYNNEI in the germline V gene. The CDR3 is CASSEREPWSEVNTIYF. Written as DNA, the CDR3 is TGTGCCAGCAGTGAAAGGGAACCTTGGTCGGAGGTCAACACCATATATTTT.

V is TRBV28 and J is TRBJ2-1; TRBD2 aligns across 10 bases. Losses at the gene ends were 1 base for V and 8 bases for J; bases not matched to a gene: 8. CDR1 and CDR2 from the germline V gene are MDHEN and SYDVKM. The length of the CDR3 is 16 residues. The chain's CDR3 is CASSLLSGRALYEQFF. As DNA, the CDR3 is TGTGCCAGCAGTTTATTGAGCGGGAGGGCCCTTTATGAGCAGTTCTTC.

The chain recombines TRBV4-3 with TRBJ2-1; TRBD2 is a possible D gene (6 bases). V lost 0 bases to trimming and J lost 9 bases, with 18 bases between them. The CDR3 runs 16 residues. Germline lookup yields CDR1 LGHNA and CDR2 YSLEER. In DNA form, the CDR3 reads TGCGCCAGCAGCCAAGAATTCGACGGCCTGGAGGGTGAGCAGTTCTTC. Translation gives CASSQEFDGLEGEQFF.

CDR3 nucleotides: TGTGCCAGCAGCTTTGGACAGGACTCCGAGCAGTACTTC. Protein product: CASSFGQDSEQYF. V usage is TRBV7-7 and J usage is TRBJ2-7; 7 bases agree with TRBD1. The CDR3 spans 13 residues. J gave up 6 bases and V 3 bases, and 5 bases lay outside the gene matches. Germline V lookup: CDR1 SSHAT, CDR2 FNYEAQ (reference sequence).